This is a list of T cell receptor beta chains from one sample in a study of blood T cells in healthy people across ages. TCRdb re-called the 5' RACE reads through MiXCR, storing one row per CDR3 protein. The sample holds 1.5 million to 2 million distinct CDR3 sequences; around 40% are singletons and the top ten take 23%. The source material was blood. Receptors were obtained from a human donor in good health. Both conserved end residues are part of each CDR3.

>TRBJ1-2|TRBV27
CASRRTGGEGYTF
>TRBJ2-3|TRBV6-2/TRBV6-3
CASSYSTYHGDTQYF
>TRBJ2-4|TRBV29-1
CSAGEGPDIQYF
>TRBJ2-1|TRBV27
CASSLPLTAPLTYNEQFF
>.|TRBV5-1
CASSLVQSTISEQYF
>TRBJ2-7|TRBV12-3/TRBV12-4
CASSEAGTGYEQYF
>TRBJ2-2|TRBV10-3
CAISGIQVDYTGELFF
>TRBJ2-7|TRBV15
CATSRFLPRGDRYEQYF
>TRBJ2-7|TRBV7-2
CASSLAQGKPYEQYF
>TRBJ1-5|TRBV12-3/TRBV12-4
CASTQGGQASNQPQHF
>.|TRBV3-1
CASSHSLRHGHEQYF
>TRBJ1-1|TRBV29-1
CSVDGTGVNTEAFF
>TRBJ2-7|TRBV7-9
CASSPDLLYEQYF
>TRBJ1-3|TRBV20-1
CSPGTELGNTIYF
>TRBJ2-1|TRBV19
CASLPSGGSSYNEQFF
>TRBJ1-2|TRBV29-1
CSVDLGGLSYTF
>TRBJ1-1|TRBV30
CAWSDRWGEAFF
>TRBJ1-1|TRBV7-2
CASSAYRVRMNTEAFF
>TRBJ2-7|TRBV27
CASSPRPIGTGLGEQYF
>TRBJ2-3|TRBV29-1
CSVELAVTDTQYF
>TRBJ1-2|TRBV20-1
CSANTYGYTF
>TRBJ2-6|TRBV29-1
CSVVSTRQGARGANVLTF
>TRBJ2-1|TRBV29-1
CSAGGVGTRSEQFF
>TRBJ1-2|TRBV12-3/TRBV12-4
CASSLTMTALEGYTF
>TRBJ2-7|TRBV12-5
CASGRDNPYEQYF
>TRBJ2-5|TRBV29-1
CSVSTSGGSETQYF
>TRBJ2-1|TRBV6-1
CASSDPGQVNNEQFF
>TRBJ2-7|TRBV4-2
CASSQDLAGEGEQYF
>TRBJ2-5|TRBV20-1
CSARATSGGETQYF
>TRBJ1-2|TRBV20-1
CSAPGQRPNYGYTF
>TRBJ2-5|TRBV11-3
CASSLGLAGGQQTQYF
>TRBJ1-1|TRBV25-1
CASSDITGPNTEAFF
>TRBJ2-3|TRBV20-1
CSASPLAGSEDTQYF
>TRBJ2-3|TRBV7-2
CAGSGRTSGGLGTQYF
>TRBJ2-3|TRBV2
CASEVTDAQYF
>TRBJ2-3|TRBV2
CASSLGTILSTDTQYF
>TRBJ2-6|TRBV5-1
CASRGPSGANVRTF